This is a list of T cell receptor beta chains from one sample in a study of T cell repertoires in cytomegalovirus infection. TCRdb re-analysed the reads in MiXCR, keeping a single row per CDR3 protein. The sample lists roughly 110,000 distinct CDR3 sequences; about 33% were seen once. Their cognate antigens are unknown. Specimen: CD8+ T cells from cultured PBMCs, collected from culture after CMV antigen stimulation. These receptors originate from a human donor in good health (CMV status not recorded). Some clones in this sample may be carry-over from other donors' samples. Each CDR3 is given with its conserved first and last residue. D genes are given only for firm matches. Rows give clone size only sometimes, using once, few, many, or a class for an expanded clone.

j_call | d_call | clone_size | v_call | cdr3_aa | cdr3_nt
TRBJ1-1 | . | . | TRBV7-6 | CASSLVSYAEAFF | TGTGCCAGCAGCTTAGTCTCTTACGCTGAAGCTTTCTTT
TRBJ1-1 | . | many | TRBV5-6 | CASSLGGVTEAFF | TGTGCCAGCAGCTTGGGAGGGGTGACTGAAGCTTTCTTT
TRBJ1-1 | . | . | TRBV19 | CASRDRLNTEAFF | TGTGCCAGTAGGGACAGACTGAACACTGAAGCTTTCTTT
TRBJ2-5 | TRBD2 | . | TRBV4-1 | CASSQALAGEETQYF | TGCGCCAGCAGCCAAGCCCTAGCGGGGGAAGAGACCCAGTACTTC
TRBJ2-1 | . | many | TRBV7-6 | CASSVQRWGPSSYNEQFF | TGTGCCAGCAGCGTCCAAAGGTGGGGCCCAAGCTCCTACAATGAGCAGTTCTTC
TRBJ2-1 | . | many | TRBV7-8 | CASSFVQGGSYNEQFF | TGTGCCAGCAGCTTCGTCCAGGGGGGCTCCTACAATGAGCAGTTCTTC
TRBJ2-5 | . | few | TRBV7-2 | CASSLTISPGPGARGALETQYF | TGTGCCAGCAGCTTAACCATTTCGCCGGGACCGGGGGCCCGGGGCGCATTGGAGACCCAGTACTTC
TRBJ2-7 | . | few | TRBV10-2 | CASSEGPGTYEQYF | TGCGCCAGCAGTGAGGGTCCGGGAACCTACGAGCAGTACTTC
TRBJ2-7 | TRBD1 | few | TRBV11-1 | CASSLLGDSPSYEQYF | TGTGCCAGCAGCTTATTGGGGGACAGTCCCTCCTACGAGCAGTACTTC
TRBJ1-1 | . | . | TRBV4-1 | CASSHPIIQNTEAFF | TGCGCCAGCAGCCATCCGATTATTCAGAACACTGAAGCTTTCTTT
TRBJ2-7 | . | . | TRBV4-1 | CASSQGGQYEQYF | TGCGCCAGCAGCCAAGGAGGGCAATACGAGCAGTACTTC
TRBJ2-1 | TRBD2 | . | TRBV7-6 | CASSYHRTSGGDYNEQFF | TGTGCCAGCAGCTATCATCGGACTAGCGGGGGGGACTACAATGAGCAGTTCTTC
TRBJ2-2 | . | . | TRBV6-8 | CASRTAANGELFF | TGTGCCAGCAGAACAGCGGCGAACGGGGAGCTGTTTTTT
TRBJ2-2 | TRBD1 | . | TRBV5-1 | CASSFRGPDRTGELFF | TGCGCCAGCAGCTTCAGGGGGCCAGACCGTACCGGGGAGCTGTTTTTT
TRBJ2-5 | TRBD2 | . | TRBV7-2 | CASSLVATSGGETQYF | TGTGCCAGCAGCTTAGTTGCGACTAGCGGGGGTGAGACCCAGTACTTC